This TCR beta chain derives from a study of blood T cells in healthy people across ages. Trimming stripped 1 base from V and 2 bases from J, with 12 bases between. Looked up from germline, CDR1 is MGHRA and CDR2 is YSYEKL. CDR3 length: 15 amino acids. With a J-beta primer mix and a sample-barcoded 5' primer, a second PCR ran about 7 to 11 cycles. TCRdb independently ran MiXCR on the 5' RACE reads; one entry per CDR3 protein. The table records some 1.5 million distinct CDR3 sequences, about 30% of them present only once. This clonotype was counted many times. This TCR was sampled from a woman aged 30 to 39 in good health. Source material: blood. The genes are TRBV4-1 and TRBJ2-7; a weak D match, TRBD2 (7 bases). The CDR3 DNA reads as TGCGCCAGCAGCCAAGTGGCGGGGGCCGCCTACGAGCAGTACTTC. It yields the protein CASSQVAGAAYEQYF.